These T cell receptor beta chains were read from a single sample in a study of T cells after yellow fever vaccination. Each CDR3 protein gets one entry after TCRdb re-called the 5' RACE reads with MiXCR. The sample lists about 300,000 distinct CDR3 sequences, 8.7% occurring once. Sequenced here: CD4+ T cells sorted from PBMCs, sampled 5 days after the yellow fever booster vaccination. The origin of the receptors is a man between 18 and 35 years old who received the YFV17D yellow fever vaccine. Each CDR3 is given with its conserved first and last residue. D genes are given only for firm matches. Size tells how often a clone was seen (once, few, many) or the class of an expanded clone, and some rows leave it out.

D: -
length: 12
J: TRBJ1-1
size: many
V: TRBV28
DNA: TGTGCCAGCAGTCCAGGGAACAGGGAAGCTTTCTTT
CDR3: CASSPGNREAFF

D: -
length: 15
J: TRBJ2-6
size: -
V: TRBV9
DNA: TGTGCCAGCAGCGAGGACCCTTCTGGGGCCAACGTCCTGACTTTC
CDR3: CASSEDPSGANVLTF

D: -
length: 15
J: TRBJ1-5
size: -
V: TRBV30
DNA: TGTGCCTGGAGTGAGGGAGGGGGTAGAGATCAGCCCCAGCATTTT
CDR3: CAWSEGGGRDQPQHF

D: TRBD2
length: 16
J: TRBJ2-5
size: many
V: TRBV12-3/TRBV12-4
DNA: TGTGCCAGCAGTTTATCTAGCGGGGGGGCGGGTGAGACCCAGTACTTC
CDR3: CASSLSSGGAGETQYF

D: -
length: 13
J: TRBJ1-1
size: -
V: TRBV25-1
DNA: TGTGCCAGCACCCCGAGAGCCCCCACTGAAGCTTTCTTT
CDR3: CASTPRAPTEAFF

D: TRBD1
length: 17
J: TRBJ2-1
size: many
V: TRBV7-6
DNA: TGTGCCAGCAGCTTAGGGTTTCCGGGACAGGGGTTCAATGAGCAGTTCTTC
CDR3: CASSLGFPGQGFNEQFF

D: -
length: 15
J: TRBJ2-1
size: few
V: TRBV7-2
DNA: TGTGCCAGCATCCCCCCCGGGGGCAATGCGAATGAGCAGTTCTTC
CDR3: CASIPPGGNANEQFF

D: -
length: 15
J: TRBJ2-3
size: few
V: TRBV7-2
DNA: TGTGCCAGCAGCTTGCGGGCGGGGGCGGCAGATACGCAGTATTTT
CDR3: CASSLRAGAADTQYF

D: -
length: 13
J: TRBJ2-5
size: -
V: TRBV4-2
DNA: TGTGCCAGCAGCCAAGATCATTTGGAGACCCAGTACTTC
CDR3: CASSQDHLETQYF

D: TRBD1
length: 18
J: TRBJ2-7
size: few
V: TRBV19
DNA: TGTGCCAGTAGTATAGATCCCTGGACAGGGCCATCTCCCTACGAGCAGTACTTC
CDR3: CASSIDPWTGPSPYEQYF

D: -
length: 13
J: TRBJ2-3
size: few
V: TRBV20-1
DNA: TGCAGTGCTAGCCTCAACAGCACAGATACGCAGTATTTT
CDR3: CSASLNSTDTQYF

D: TRBD1
length: 14
J: TRBJ2-7
size: few
V: TRBV12-3/TRBV12-4
DNA: TGTGCCAGCAGCCCCGGACAGGTGGTTAACGAGCAGTACTTC
CDR3: CASSPGQVVNEQYF

D: -
length: 15
J: TRBJ1-6
size: -
V: TRBV10-3
DNA: TGTGCCATCAGTGTAGGCCCCGACAGCAATTCACCCCTCCACTTT
CDR3: CAISVGPDSNSPLHF

D: -
length: 16
J: TRBJ1-4
size: few
V: TRBV4-3
DNA: TGCGCCAGCAGCCAGAAGGTCTTAGCAACTAATGAAAAACTGTTTTTT
CDR3: CASSQKVLATNEKLFF

D: -
length: 15
J: TRBJ2-6
size: -
V: TRBV5-1
DNA: TGCGCCAGCAGCACAGGGCGCTGTGGGGCCAACGTCCTGACTTTC
CDR3: CASSTGRCGANVLTF

D: -
length: 16
J: TRBJ2-4
size: few
V: TRBV12-3/TRBV12-4
DNA: TGTGCCAGCACCCCTTCGCGTGCCCTAGCCAAAAACATTCAGTACTTC
CDR3: CASTPSRALAKNIQYF

D: -
length: 14
J: TRBJ2-7
size: few
V: TRBV6-5
DNA: TGTGCCAGCAGTTCCTTCCGGGACTGGTACGAGCAGTACTTC
CDR3: CASSSFRDWYEQYF

D: -
length: 15
J: TRBJ1-5
size: few
V: TRBV10-3
DNA: TGTGCCATCAGTGGAGTAGGCCGCAATAATCAGCCCCAGCATTTT
CDR3: CAISGVGRNNQPQHF

D: -
length: 12
J: TRBJ1-1
size: few
V: TRBV28
DNA: TGTGCCAGCAGTCTCACAGGAAGAAAAGCTTTCTTT
CDR3: CASSLTGRKAFF

D: -
length: 13
J: TRBJ2-1
size: -
V: TRBV4-3
DNA: TGCGCCAGCAGCACCCGGGACACCAATGAGCAGTTCTTC
CDR3: CASSTRDTNEQFF

D: TRBD1
length: 13
J: TRBJ1-3
size: -
V: TRBV5-1
DNA: TGCGCCAGCAGCACGGACAGGGGGAACACCATATATTTT
CDR3: CASSTDRGNTIYF

D: TRBD1
length: 13
J: TRBJ1-2
size: few
V: TRBV12-3/TRBV12-4
DNA: TGTGCCAGCAGTTTACTAGGGGGCCGTGGCTACACCTTC
CDR3: CASSLLGGRGYTF

D: -
length: 17
J: TRBJ2-1
size: many
V: TRBV7-9
DNA: TGTGCCAGCAGCTTGGTTCGGGCCGGCGGATTCTACAATGAGCAGTTCTTC
CDR3: CASSLVRAGGFYNEQFF

D: -
length: 14
J: TRBJ2-7
size: -
V: TRBV4-2
DNA: TGTGCCAGCAGCCAAGACAGGATATACTACGAGCAGTACTTC
CDR3: CASSQDRIYYEQYF

D: -
length: 13
J: TRBJ2-3
size: -
V: TRBV19
DNA: TGTGCCACCAAGAGTCTCTGGGCAGATACGCAGTATTTT
CDR3: CATKSLWADTQYF

D: -
length: 17
J: TRBJ2-1
size: many
V: TRBV7-3
DNA: TGTGCCAGCAGCCTTTGGGGGGGCCGGAGCTCCTACAATGAGCAGTTCTTC
CDR3: CASSLWGGRSSYNEQFF

D: -
length: 17
J: TRBJ2-4
size: many
V: TRBV5-1
DNA: TGCGCCAGCAGATGGGGGTACACTAGCCTAGCCAAAAACATTCAGTACTTC
CDR3: CASRWGYTSLAKNIQYF

D: -
length: 15
J: TRBJ1-4
size: few
V: TRBV18
DNA: TGTGCCAGCTCACCATTTGAGGAAAGTAATGAAAAACTGTTTTTT
CDR3: CASSPFEESNEKLFF

D: -
length: 15
J: TRBJ2-3
size: -
V: TRBV12-3/TRBV12-4
DNA: TGTGCCAGCAGCATAAGGGCGCCTAGCACAGATACGCAGTATTTT
CDR3: CASSIRAPSTDTQYF

D: -
length: 14
J: TRBJ2-5
size: few
V: TRBV7-2
DNA: TGTGCCAGCAGCTTAGGTGCGGGACTGGAGACCCAGTACTTC
CDR3: CASSLGAGLETQYF

D: -
length: 14
J: TRBJ1-3
size: few
V: TRBV6-1
DNA: TGTGCCAGCAGTGAAGCCGCGGTTGGAAACACCATATATTTT
CDR3: CASSEAAVGNTIYF

D: -
length: 14
J: TRBJ1-5
size: many
V: TRBV2
DNA: TGTGCCAGCACCCCAATGAGGGGCAATCAGCCCCAGCATTTT
CDR3: CASTPMRGNQPQHF

D: -
length: 14
J: TRBJ1-2
size: many
V: TRBV5-1
DNA: TGCGCCAGCAGCAACGGACAGATTAACTATGGCTACACCTTC
CDR3: CASSNGQINYGYTF

D: -
length: 15
J: TRBJ2-1
size: many
V: TRBV7-2
DNA: TGTGCCAGCAGCTTGGGAGCTTCGGCCTACAATGAGCAGTTCTTC
CDR3: CASSLGASAYNEQFF

D: TRBD2
length: 16
J: TRBJ2-5
size: -
V: TRBV9
DNA: TGTGCCAGCAGCGTATCAGCGGGGGCCCAAGGGGAGACCCAGTACTTC
CDR3: CASSVSAGAQGETQYF

D: -
length: 13
J: TRBJ2-3
size: many
V: TRBV15
DNA: TGTGCCACCAGCTTCAGACAGACAGATACGCAGTATTTT
CDR3: CATSFRQTDTQYF

D: -
length: 13
J: TRBJ2-5
size: few
V: TRBV5-4
DNA: TGTGCCAGCAGCCCAAGCCAGACGGAGGCCCAGTACTTC
CDR3: CASSPSQTEAQYF

D: -
length: 13
J: TRBJ1-5
size: many
V: TRBV10-3
DNA: TGTGCCATCAGCCCTCACGGGGATCAGCCCCAGCATTTT
CDR3: CAISPHGDQPQHF

D: TRBD1
length: 14
J: TRBJ1-6
size: few
V: TRBV2
DNA: TGTGCCAGCAGGGGACAGGGCGGTAATTCACCCCTCCACTTT
CDR3: CASRGQGGNSPLHF

D: -
length: 15
J: TRBJ2-7
size: -
V: TRBV10-1
DNA: TGCGCCAGCAGTGAGTCGAACCTTGGAATCTACGAGCAGTACTTC
CDR3: CASSESNLGIYEQYF

D: TRBD1
length: 16
J: TRBJ2-2
size: few
V: TRBV24-1
DNA: TGTGCCACCAGTGATTCGACAGGGGCACTCACCGGGGAGCTGTTTTTT
CDR3: CATSDSTGALTGELFF

D: -
length: 14
J: TRBJ1-1
size: many
V: TRBV12-3/TRBV12-4
DNA: TGTGCCAGCAGTTGGGGACCGGCGAACACTGAAGCTTTCTTT
CDR3: CASSWGPANTEAFF

D: TRBD1
length: 13
J: TRBJ2-4
size: few
V: TRBV2
DNA: TGTGCCAAGCAGGGGGCGGCCGAAAACATTCAGTACTTC
CDR3: CAKQGAAENIQYF

D: -
length: 18
J: TRBJ1-1
size: few
V: TRBV7-2
DNA: TGTGCCAGCAGCTTAGTAGGAGGGTGGCAGGGTATGTACACTGAAGCTTTCTTT
CDR3: CASSLVGGWQGMYTEAFF

D: -
length: 15
J: TRBJ2-2
size: few
V: TRBV7-2
DNA: TGTGCCAGCAGCTTTTTATCAGGCTTGTCCGGGGAGCTGTTTTTT
CDR3: CASSFLSGLSGELFF

D: TRBD2
length: 14
J: TRBJ2-1
size: many
V: TRBV12-3/TRBV12-4
DNA: TGTGCCAGCAGTCGCGGGGGGGCTTATATTGAGCAGTTCTTC
CDR3: CASSRGGAYIEQFF

D: -
length: 14
J: TRBJ2-3
size: -
V: TRBV27
DNA: TGTGCCAGCAGTTTTTACTTGGAGCCAGATACGCAGTATTTT
CDR3: CASSFYLEPDTQYF

D: -
length: 14
J: TRBJ2-3
size: -
V: TRBV6-1
DNA: TGTGCCAGCACCCCCGCAGTGGCACGAGATACGCAGTATTTT
CDR3: CASTPAVARDTQYF

D: TRBD2
length: 12
J: TRBJ2-1
size: -
V: TRBV9
DNA: TGTGCCAGCAGCGGACCCGGGGGGGAGCAGTTCTTC
CDR3: CASSGPGGEQFF

D: -
length: 14
J: TRBJ1-4
size: -
V: TRBV5-1
DNA: TGCGCCAGCAGCCCGACACCTTCTAATGAAAAACTGTTTTTT
CDR3: CASSPTPSNEKLFF

D: -
length: 13
J: TRBJ2-5
size: few
V: TRBV6-5
DNA: TGTGCCAGCAGAGGACGGACGGTAGAGACCCAGTACTTC
CDR3: CASRGRTVETQYF

D: -
length: 16
J: TRBJ2-2
size: -
V: TRBV20-1
DNA: TGCAGTGCTAGAGGACGGCCCAAGAATAACACCGGGGAGCTGTTTTTT
CDR3: CSARGRPKNNTGELFF

D: -
length: 13
J: TRBJ2-5
size: many
V: TRBV5-5
DNA: TGTGCCAGCAGCCGGGCGGGACAAGAGACCCAGTACTTC
CDR3: CASSRAGQETQYF

D: TRBD2
length: 15
J: TRBJ2-5
size: few
V: TRBV5-1
DNA: TGCGCCAGCAGCGTGGTTGCTAGCGGGGCTGAGACCCAGTACTTC
CDR3: CASSVVASGAETQYF

D: -
length: 14
J: TRBJ1-5
size: -
V: TRBV6-1
DNA: TGTGCCAGCAGCCGCAACTGGGGCAATCAGCCCCAGCATTTT
CDR3: CASSRNWGNQPQHF

D: -
length: 12
J: TRBJ1-6
size: -
V: TRBV6-5
DNA: TGTGCCAGCAGTGATTGGGGATCACCCCTCCACTTT
CDR3: CASSDWGSPLHF

D: TRBD2
length: 18
J: TRBJ2-5
size: -
V: TRBV28
DNA: TGTGCCAGCGGGCAAATAGCGGGGGGTCCGTTTAGGATCCAGACCCAGTACTTC
CDR3: CASGQIAGGPFRIQTQYF

D: -
length: 13
J: TRBJ1-1
size: -
V: TRBV19
DNA: TGTGCCAGTAGTATAGAGATAAACACTGAAGCTTTCTTT
CDR3: CASSIEINTEAFF

D: -
length: 15
J: TRBJ2-3
size: -
V: TRBV7-2
DNA: TGTGCCAGCAGCCGGGGCGCAGGCCCAACAGATACGCAGTATTTT
CDR3: CASSRGAGPTDTQYF

D: TRBD2
length: 15
J: TRBJ2-1
size: few
V: TRBV6-2/TRBV6-3
DNA: TGTGCCAGCAGCCGTAGAACGGGGGGGCGTAATGAGCAGTTCTTC
CDR3: CASSRRTGGRNEQFF